These T cell receptor beta chains were read from a single sample in a study of lymphopenia after photon versus proton radiotherapy. The assay was immunoSEQ multiplex PCR, and TCRdb's table has in-frame clones only and misses some. The sample records around 30,000 clones, roughly 90% being singletons. Here the sequenced sample was peripheral blood, taken from a patient treated with photon-based radiotherapy. These receptors came from a woman aged 45-60 years with pancreatic cancer. Both conserved end residues are part of each CDR3. A D gene is named only where the DNA matches it firmly. Some rows have no size entry. The others give once, few or many, or a class for an expanded clone.

v_gene	d_gene	j_gene	abundance	CDR3nt	CDR3aa
TRBV7-3	NA	TRBJ2-2	NA	TGTGCCAGCAGCTTGGTAGCGGAAGTCACCGGGGAGCTGTTTTTT	CASSLVAEVTGELFF
TRBV7-2	NA	TRBJ1-1	NA	TGTGCCAGCAGCTCCCGGGACCAGGGGACTGAAGCTTTCTTT	CASSSRDQGTEAFF
TRBV9	NA	TRBJ2-3	NA	TGTGCCAGCAGCGTAGGGGGGGACTTTTACCCCACAGATACGCAGTATTTT	CASSVGGDFYPTDTQYF
TRBV19	TRBD1	TRBJ1-5	NA	TGTGCCAGTAGTATACATAACAGGGGAGCGGGGCAGCCCCAGCATTTT	CASSIHNRGAGQPQHF
TRBV14	NA	TRBJ2-3	NA	TGTGCCAGCAGCCAAGACCGGCAGCTCACAGATACGCAGTATTTT	CASSQDRQLTDTQYF
TRBV7-9	NA	TRBJ2-1	NA	TGTGCCAGCAAACCACCACCGTGGCGAGCGGGCAACTACAATGAGCAGTTCTTC	CASKPPPWRAGNYNEQFF
TRBV7-2	NA	TRBJ2-2	NA	TGTGCCAGCAGCTTAAAGGCAGGAGGCAACACCGGGGAGCTGTTTTTT	CASSLKAGGNTGELFF
TRBV13	NA	TRBJ2-1	NA	TGTGCCAGCAGCTTAGATCTGGAGGGGATTTCGGTTGAGCAGTTCTTC	CASSLDLEGISVEQFF
TRBV7-8	TRBD1	TRBJ1-3	NA	TGTGCCAGCAGCCCACAGGGGAAGGCCTCCTCTGGAAACACCATATATTTT	CASSPQGKASSGNTIYF
TRBV4-3	NA	TRBJ2-6	NA	TGCGCCAGCAGCCAAGAAACAGGGTCTGGGGCCAACGTCCTGACTTTC	CASSQETGSGANVLTF
TRBV19	TRBD2	TRBJ2-7	NA	TGTGCCAGTAGTATCGAGGGAGGGAGTGGCTCCTACGAGCAGTACTTC	CASSIEGGSGSYEQYF
TRBV30	NA	TRBJ2-3	NA	TGTGCCTGGAGTGGGAAACCCGGCAGTAGGGATACGCAGTATTTT	CAWSGKPGSRDTQYF
TRBV27	TRBD2	TRBJ2-1	NA	TGTGCCAGCAGTTTAATGACTAGCGGCTACAATGAGCAGTTCTTC	CASSLMTSGYNEQFF
TRBV7-9	NA	TRBJ1-5	NA	TGTGCCAGCAGCCCTACGGGGACTCAGGCTTTGGGCAATCAGCCTCAGCATTTT	CASSPTGTQALGNQPQHF
TRBV9	NA	TRBJ1-1	NA	TGTGCCAGCAGCGTAGCTAAGACGGGAGTATTAACTGAAGCTTTCTTT	CASSVAKTGVLTEAFF
TRBV4-1	NA	TRBJ2-3	NA	TGCGCCAGCAGTTCGACGGAAACTAGCACAGATACGCAGTATTTT	CASSSTETSTDTQYF
TRBV4-2	NA	TRBJ1-1	NA	TGTGCCAGCAGCCCTCAGGGAACCGGAGGTGAAGCTTTCTTT	CASSPQGTGGEAFF
TRBV28	TRBD1	TRBJ1-2	NA	TGTGCCAGCACCAGGACAGGGGTCGGCTACACCTTC	CASTRTGVGYTF
TRBV4-3	NA	TRBJ2-2	NA	TGCGCCAGCAGCCAAGATTCGGCAGAGTCATCCACCGGGGAGCTGTTTTTT	CASSQDSAESSTGELFF
TRBV5-1	TRBD1	TRBJ1-2	NA	TGCGCCAGCAGCTTGGGGGACAGGAACTATGGCTACACCTTC	CASSLGDRNYGYTF
TRBV6-5	TRBD1	TRBJ1-3	NA	TGTGCCAGCAGTAAGGACAGGGGCACTGGAAACACCATATATTTT	CASSKDRGTGNTIYF
TRBV5-1	TRBD2	TRBJ2-7	NA	TGCGCCAGCAGCTCACTAGCGGGAGCCCCCTACGAGCAGTACTTC	CASSSLAGAPYEQYF
TRBV29-1	TRBD1	TRBJ2-7	once	TGCAGCGCGGAGACAGGGGCGGGCTACGAGCAGTACTTC	CSAETGAGYEQYF
TRBV10-3	NA	TRBJ2-2	NA	TGTGCCATCAGTGGGGCAGGTCCGAACACCGGGGAGCTGTTTTTT	CAISGAGPNTGELFF
TRBV2	NA	TRBJ2-7	NA	TGTGCCAGCCGGGACTCCTTGAGCTCCTACGAGCAGTACTTC	CASRDSLSSYEQYF
TRBV7-2	NA	TRBJ1-1	NA	TGTGCCAGCAGCCTGTCAGGGGACACTGAAGCTTTCTTT	CASSLSGDTEAFF
TRBV19	NA	TRBJ1-5	NA	TGTGCCAGTAGTGGCGGAGGGGGGATCAATCAGCCCCAGCATTTT	CASSGGGGINQPQHF
TRBV5-8	NA	TRBJ1-3	NA	TGTGCCAGCAGCTTGGTAAAGGGGATCTCTGGAAACACCATATATTTT	CASSLVKGISGNTIYF
TRBV9	TRBD1	TRBJ2-6	NA	TGTGCCAGCAGCGTAGAGGGACAGGGCTTCTCTGGGGCCAACGTCCTGACTTTC	CASSVEGQGFSGANVLTF
TRBV6-5	NA	TRBJ2-2	few	TGTGCCAGCAGTTACTCGTGGGTAGCGTCCACCGGGGAGCTGTTTTTT	CASSYSWVASTGELFF
TRBV7-2	NA	TRBJ2-1	NA	TGTGCCAGCAGCTCAGAGCCCGTATACAATGAGCAGTTCTTC	CASSSEPVYNEQFF
TRBV5-1	TRBD2	TRBJ2-1	NA	TGCGCCAGCAGCTTCCCGGGACTAGCGGGAGACAATGAGCAGTTCTTC	CASSFPGLAGDNEQFF
TRBV5-1	NA	TRBJ2-3	NA	TGCGCCAGCAGCTCCGGACAGCACACAGATACGCAGTATTTT	CASSSGQHTDTQYF
TRBV28	TRBD1	TRBJ1-1	NA	TGTGCCAGCCGGGCCCCGGACAGGCTCGGGGCTTTCTTT	CASRAPDRLGAFF
TRBV11-2	NA	TRBJ2-7	once	TGTGCCAGCAGCTTAGATCTTACTACTGAGCAGTACTTC	CASSLDLTTEQYF
TRBV6-5	NA	TRBJ2-5	once	TGTGCCAGCAGCTGGGACTGGAGGGAGACCCAGTACTTC	CASSWDWRETQYF
TRBV7-2	NA	TRBJ2-7	once	TGTGCCAGCAGCTTAGCGCAGGGGGGAGGACTCCACGAGCAGTACTTC	CASSLAQGGGLHEQYF
TRBV6-4	NA	TRBJ2-3	medium-sized	TGTGCCAGCAGTGACTCGGGCGGGAGCACAGATACGCAGTATTTT	CASSDSGGSTDTQYF
TRBV7-9	NA	TRBJ1-4	NA	TGTGCCAGCAGCTTAGCGGCTGGGGGTGATGAAAAACTGTTTTTT	CASSLAAGGDEKLFF
TRBV5-6	TRBD2	TRBJ2-1	once	TGTGCCAGCAGCCGGAGGGGACTAGGGGCCTACAATGAGCAGTTCTTC	CASSRRGLGAYNEQFF
TRBV5-8	NA	TRBJ2-1	NA	TGTGCCAGCAGCTTGGACTTCGGAGAACTTTACAATGAGCAGTTCTTC	CASSLDFGELYNEQFF
TRBV19	NA	TRBJ2-5	NA	TGTGCCAGTAGTATAAGCCTTTCTAAGGGGCAGTACTTC	CASSISLSKGQYF
TRBV7-2	NA	TRBJ2-3	NA	TGTGCCAGCAGCGCACGACAGACAGATACGCAGTATTTT	CASSARQTDTQYF
TRBV10-3	NA	TRBJ2-5	NA	TGTGCCATCAGTGAGAGAGGGATAGGTGAAGAGACCCAGTACTTC	CAISERGIGEETQYF
TRBV29-1	TRBD1	TRBJ1-1	NA	TGCAGCGTGAAACTCGGGACAGCGTCTAACACTGAAGCTTTCTTT	CSVKLGTASNTEAFF
TRBV7-2	NA	TRBJ2-4	NA	TGTGCCAGCAGCCCAGCTCGGATGGGAGACATTCAGTACTTC	CASSPARMGDIQYF
TRBV7-9	NA	TRBJ1-1	NA	TGTGCCAGCAGCTTAGAGAACACTGAAGCTTTCTTT	CASSLENTEAFF
TRBV5-1	NA	TRBJ1-2	NA	TGCGCCAGCAGCTTGGGCCTGGTCGAGAGCTACACCTTC	CASSLGLVESYTF
TRBV18	TRBD2	TRBJ2-7	NA	TGTGCCAGCTCACCACCGGGGCTAGCGGATCGCTACGAGCAGTACTTC	CASSPPGLADRYEQYF
TRBV28	NA	TRBJ1-2	NA	TGTGCCAGCAGTTCCCCGCGGAGGCAAGCTAGCTATGGCTACACCTTC	CASSSPRRQASYGYTF
TRBV9	NA	TRBJ2-2	NA	TGTGCCAGCAGCGGCAAGGGGGTAGGGCTGTTTTTT	CASSGKGVGLFF
TRBV11-2	NA	TRBJ2-3	NA	TGTGCCAGCAGCTTACAGGGAATAGATACGCAGTATTTT	CASSLQGIDTQYF
TRBV5-4	TRBD2	TRBJ2-1	NA	TGTGCCAGCAGCAGGACTAGCGGGATTGAGCAGTTCTTC	CASSRTSGIEQFF